This entry concerns a single T cell receptor beta chain. This CDR3 region has 17 residues. The entry originates in a study of T cell responses to AZD1222 COVID-19 vaccine. Sequencing used immunoSEQ multiplex PCR; TCRdb keeps in-frame clones, though not all of them. The table has roughly 79,000 clones, just over 90% seen once; the top ten hold 7% to 8.5%. Material: peripheral blood, obtained on day 0 of MenACWY control vaccination. This receptor was obtained from an adult in good health. V is TRBV21-1 and J is TRBJ2-3; no DNA check was done on the table's D call, TRBD2. TRBV21-1 is flagged as a pseudogene. The CDR3: CASSPRGGRALGDTQYF. Written as DNA, the CDR3 is TGTGCCAGCAGCCCGAGGGGTGGGAGGGCCTTGGGAGATACGCAGTATTTT.